This TCR beta chain stems from a study of Ad26.COV2.S vaccination and SARS-CoV-2 variants. Study as a whole: The study gave Ad26.COV2.S intramuscularly, once or twice 56 days apart. Study-wide results and caveats: Reported findings describe substantial breadth in spike-specific CD8+ and CD4+ T cell responses following vaccination. TCR breadth and depth estimates may have understated total T cell responses.

The ends lost 7 bases at V and 0 bases at J; junction bases unmatched: 5. Germline-derived CDR1 and CDR2 are ENHRY and SYGVKD. The CDR3 runs to 16 residues. As to treatment: approximately 18 received Ad26.COV2.S at low or high dose, single or two shots; roughly five received placebo; per-sample allocation not given. Sample collection was performed on day 63 after the first vaccine or placebo injection. Based in Boston, the donor was an adult of 18-55 years. This clone appeared once. What it binds is unknown. Sequenced by immunoSEQ multiplex PCR; TCRdb stores in-frame clones only, minus some. The data contain approximately 450,000 clones, over 75% of them singletons.

Sequenced material: peripheral blood, taken in a trial of Ad26.COV2.S vaccine versus placebo. This TCR was sampled from a person between 18 and 65 years old who received the Ad26.COV2.S COVID-19 vaccine or a placebo. The chain recombines TRBV10-3 with TRBJ2-1; TRBD2 agrees at 11 bases. The CDR3 spells CAINRLAGGSYNEQFF. The CDR3 DNA reads TGTGCCATCAACCGCCTAGCGGGAGGCTCCTACAATGAGCAGTTCTTC.